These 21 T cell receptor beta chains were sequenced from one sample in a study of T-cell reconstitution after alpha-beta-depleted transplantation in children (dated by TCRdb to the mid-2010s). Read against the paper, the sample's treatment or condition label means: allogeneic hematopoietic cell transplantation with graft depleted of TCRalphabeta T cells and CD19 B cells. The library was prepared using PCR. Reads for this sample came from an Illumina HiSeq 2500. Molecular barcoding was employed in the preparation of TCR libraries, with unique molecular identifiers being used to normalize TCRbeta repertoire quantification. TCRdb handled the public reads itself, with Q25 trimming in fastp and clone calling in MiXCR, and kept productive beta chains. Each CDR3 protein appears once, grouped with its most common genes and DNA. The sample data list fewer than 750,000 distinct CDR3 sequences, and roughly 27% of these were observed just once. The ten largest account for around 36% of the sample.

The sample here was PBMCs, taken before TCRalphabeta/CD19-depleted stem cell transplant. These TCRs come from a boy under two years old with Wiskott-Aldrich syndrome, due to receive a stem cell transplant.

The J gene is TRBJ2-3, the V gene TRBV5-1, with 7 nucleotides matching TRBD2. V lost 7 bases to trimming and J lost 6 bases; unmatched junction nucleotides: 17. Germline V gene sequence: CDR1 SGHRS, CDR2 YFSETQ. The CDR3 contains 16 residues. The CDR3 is CASRDRAGVPPDTQYF. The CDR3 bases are TGCGCCAGCCGCGATAGGGCGGGAGTCCCCCCGGATACGCAGTATTTT.

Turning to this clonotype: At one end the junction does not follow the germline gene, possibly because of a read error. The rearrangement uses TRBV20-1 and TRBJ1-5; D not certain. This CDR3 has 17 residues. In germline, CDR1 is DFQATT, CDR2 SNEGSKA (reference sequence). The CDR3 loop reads CCARGLGEGYSNQPQHF. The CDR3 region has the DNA TGCTGTGCTAGAGGCCTCGGGGAGGGCTATAGCAATCAGCCCCAGCATTTT.

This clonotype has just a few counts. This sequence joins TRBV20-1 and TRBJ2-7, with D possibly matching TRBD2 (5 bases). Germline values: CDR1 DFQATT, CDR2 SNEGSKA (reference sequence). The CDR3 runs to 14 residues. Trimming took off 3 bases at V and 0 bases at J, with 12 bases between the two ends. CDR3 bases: TGCAGTGCTAGTCCGAGCGGAAGCTCCTACGAGCAGTACTTC. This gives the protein CSASPSGSSYEQYF.

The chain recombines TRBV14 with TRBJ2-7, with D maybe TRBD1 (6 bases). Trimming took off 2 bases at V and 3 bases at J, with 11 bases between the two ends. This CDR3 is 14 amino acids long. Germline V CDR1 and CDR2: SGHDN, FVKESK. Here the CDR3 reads CASSQTGRDYEQYF. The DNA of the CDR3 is TGTGCCAGCAGCCAAACAGGGCGCGACTACGAGCAGTACTTC. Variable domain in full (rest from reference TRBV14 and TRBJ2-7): EAGVTQFPSHSVIEKGQTVTLRCDPISGHDNLYWYRRVMGKEIKFLLHFVKESKQDESGMPNNRFLAERTGGTYSTLKVQPAELEDSGVYFCASSQTGRDYEQYFGPGTRLTVT.

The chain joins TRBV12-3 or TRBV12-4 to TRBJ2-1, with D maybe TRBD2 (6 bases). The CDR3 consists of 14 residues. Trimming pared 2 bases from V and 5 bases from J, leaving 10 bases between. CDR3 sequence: CASSLLAPNNEQFF. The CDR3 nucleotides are TGTGCCAGCAGTTTACTAGCGCCAAACAATGAGCAGTTCTTC.

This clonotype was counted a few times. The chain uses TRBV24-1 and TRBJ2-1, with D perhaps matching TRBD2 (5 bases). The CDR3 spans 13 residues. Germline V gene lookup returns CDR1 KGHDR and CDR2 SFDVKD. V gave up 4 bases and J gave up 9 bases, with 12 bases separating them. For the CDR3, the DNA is TGTGCCACCAGTGACTCGTCCCGGGGTGAGCAGTTCTTC. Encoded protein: CATSDSSRGEQFF.

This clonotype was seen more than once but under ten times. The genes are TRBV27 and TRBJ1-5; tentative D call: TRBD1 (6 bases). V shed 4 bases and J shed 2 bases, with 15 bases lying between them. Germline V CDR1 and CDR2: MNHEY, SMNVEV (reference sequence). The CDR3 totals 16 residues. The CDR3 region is CASSWGGRRGNQPQHF. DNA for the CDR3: TGTGCCAGCAGTTGGGGGGGCCGGAGGGGCAATCAGCCCCAGCATTTT.

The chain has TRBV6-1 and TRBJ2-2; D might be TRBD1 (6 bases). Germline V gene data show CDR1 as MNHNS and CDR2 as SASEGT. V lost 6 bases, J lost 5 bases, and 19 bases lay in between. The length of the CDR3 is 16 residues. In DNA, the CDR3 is TGTGCCAGCAGGGAACAGGGTCCGGGCTATACCGGGGAGCTGTTTTTT. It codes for CASREQGPGYTGELFF.

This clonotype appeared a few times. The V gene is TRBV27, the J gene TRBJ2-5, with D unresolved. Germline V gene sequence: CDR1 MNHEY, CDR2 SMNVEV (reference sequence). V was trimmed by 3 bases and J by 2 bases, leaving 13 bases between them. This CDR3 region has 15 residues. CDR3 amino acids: CASSFLGARQETQYF. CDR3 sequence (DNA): TGTGCCAGCAGTTTTCTCGGAGCGCGTCAAGAGACCCAGTACTTC.

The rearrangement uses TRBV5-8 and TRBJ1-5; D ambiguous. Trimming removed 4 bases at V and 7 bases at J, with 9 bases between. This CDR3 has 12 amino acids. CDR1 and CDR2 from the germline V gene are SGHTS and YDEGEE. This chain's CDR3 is CASSPIHQPQHF. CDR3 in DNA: TGTGCCAGCAGCCCCATACACCAGCCCCAGCATTTT.

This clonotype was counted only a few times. The CDR3 sequence is CASSFGQGAANEQFF. In DNA form, the CDR3 reads TGCGCCAGCAGCTTTGGACAGGGGGCGGCCAATGAGCAGTTCTTC. The rearrangement uses TRBV5-1 and TRBJ2-1, with 11 bases fitting TRBD1. This CDR3 is built from 15 residues. The V gene's germline CDR1 is SGHRS and CDR2 YFSETQ. Trimming at V came to 2 bases and at J to 6 bases, leaving 4 bases not matched to a gene.

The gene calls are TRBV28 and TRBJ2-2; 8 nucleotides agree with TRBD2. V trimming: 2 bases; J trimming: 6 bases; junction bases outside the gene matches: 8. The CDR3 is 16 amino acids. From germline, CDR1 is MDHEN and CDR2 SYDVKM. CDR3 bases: TGTGCCAGCAGTTTACCGGGACTAGTTGGGCCCGGGGAGCTGTTTTTT. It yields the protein CASSLPGLVGPGELFF.

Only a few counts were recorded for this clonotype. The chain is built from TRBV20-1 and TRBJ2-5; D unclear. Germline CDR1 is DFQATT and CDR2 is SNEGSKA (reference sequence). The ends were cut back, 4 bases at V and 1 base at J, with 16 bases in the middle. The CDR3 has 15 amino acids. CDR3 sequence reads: CSAKKARGSQETQYF. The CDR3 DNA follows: TGCAGTGCTAAGAAAGCGAGAGGCAGCCAAGAGACCCAGTACTTC.

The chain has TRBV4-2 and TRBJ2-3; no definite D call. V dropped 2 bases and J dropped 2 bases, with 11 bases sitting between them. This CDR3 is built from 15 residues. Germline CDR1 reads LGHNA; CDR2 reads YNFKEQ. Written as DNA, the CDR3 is TGTGCCAGCAGCCAAAACCCATCTCTCACAGATACGCAGTATTTT. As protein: CASSQNPSLTDTQYF.

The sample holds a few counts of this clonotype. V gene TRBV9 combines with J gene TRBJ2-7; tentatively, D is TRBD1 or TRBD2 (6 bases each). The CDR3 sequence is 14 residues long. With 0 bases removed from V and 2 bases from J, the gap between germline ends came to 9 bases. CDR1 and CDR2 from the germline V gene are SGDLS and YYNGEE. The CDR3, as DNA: TGTGCCAGCAGCGTAGGCGGGACAACCTACGAGCAGTACTTC. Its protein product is CASSVGGTTYEQYF. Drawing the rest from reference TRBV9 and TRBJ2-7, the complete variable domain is DSGVTQTPKHLITATGQRVTLRCSPRSGDLSVYWYQQSLDQGLQFLIQYYNGEERAKGNILERFSAQQFPDLHSELNLSSLELGDSALYFCASSVGGTTYEQYFGPGTRLTVT.

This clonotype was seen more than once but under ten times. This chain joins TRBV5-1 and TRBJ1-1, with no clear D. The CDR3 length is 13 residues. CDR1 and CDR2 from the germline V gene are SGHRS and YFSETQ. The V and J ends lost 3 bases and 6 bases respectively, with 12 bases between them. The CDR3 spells CASSSDGLSEAFF. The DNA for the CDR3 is TGCGCCAGCAGCTCCGACGGGTTGTCTGAAGCTTTCTTT. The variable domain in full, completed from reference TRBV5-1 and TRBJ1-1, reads KAGVTQTPRYLIKTRGQQVTLSCSPISGHRSVSWYQQTPGQGLQFLFEYFSETQRNKGNFPGRFSGRQFSNSRSEMNVSTLELGDSALYLCASSSDGLSEAFFGQGTRLTVV.

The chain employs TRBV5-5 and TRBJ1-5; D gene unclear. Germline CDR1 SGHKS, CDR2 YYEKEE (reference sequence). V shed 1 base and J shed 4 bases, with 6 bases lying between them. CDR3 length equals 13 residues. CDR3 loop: CASSLRTNQPQHF. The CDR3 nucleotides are TGTGCCAGCAGCTTGCGGACTAATCAGCCCCAGCATTTT.

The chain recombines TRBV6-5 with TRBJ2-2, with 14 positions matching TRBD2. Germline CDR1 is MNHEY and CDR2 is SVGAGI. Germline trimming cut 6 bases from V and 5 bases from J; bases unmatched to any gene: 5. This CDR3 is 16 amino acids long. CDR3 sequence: CASRGLAGAGTGELFF. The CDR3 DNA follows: TGTGCCAGCAGGGGACTAGCGGGAGCAGGGACCGGGGAGCTGTTTTTT.

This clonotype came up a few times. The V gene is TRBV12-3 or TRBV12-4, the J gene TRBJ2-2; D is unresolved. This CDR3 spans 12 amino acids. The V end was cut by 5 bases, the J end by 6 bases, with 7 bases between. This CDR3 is CASSPWPGELFF. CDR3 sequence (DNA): TGTGCCAGCAGTCCGTGGCCCGGGGAGCTGTTTTTT.

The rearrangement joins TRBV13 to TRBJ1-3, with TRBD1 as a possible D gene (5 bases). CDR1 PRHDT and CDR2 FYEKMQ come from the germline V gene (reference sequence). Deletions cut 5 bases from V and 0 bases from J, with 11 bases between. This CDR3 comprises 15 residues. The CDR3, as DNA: TGTGCCAGCAGCGCTGGGGACGGCTCTGGAAACACCATATATTTT. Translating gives CASSAGDGSGNTIYF.

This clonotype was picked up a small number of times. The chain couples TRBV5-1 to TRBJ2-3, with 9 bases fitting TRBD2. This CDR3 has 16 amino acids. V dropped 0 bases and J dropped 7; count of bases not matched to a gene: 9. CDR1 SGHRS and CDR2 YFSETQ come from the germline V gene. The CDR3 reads CASSLASSGRRNTQYF. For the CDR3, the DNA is TGCGCCAGCAGCTTGGCCTCCAGCGGGAGGAGGAATACGCAGTATTTT.